This TCR beta chain was recorded in a study of CD8+ T cells in alopecia areata. Study context: The graft donors were 6-12-month-old C3H/HeJ mice with spontaneous alopecia, and their skin went to approximately 6-11-week-old female C3H/HeJ mice.

Study-level findings and limits: In lesional scalp, particularly from alopecia totalis/universalis, clonality was higher than in normal scalp. In patients, TCRs were shared less clearly than in mice, and HLA may possibly be involved. Scalp sample sequencing also detects resident alphabeta T cells of normal skin.

Cells pooled from cutaneous lymph nodes were sorted on CD4, CD8alpha, NKG2D, NKG2ACE and other markers. In this sample, this clone turned up a few times. Its antigen remains unknown. Gene names and germline refer to mouse. The read ends 4 residues early relative to the CDR3; the germline J gene fills the gap. Reverse transcribed after extraction, RNA yielded cDNA as the sequencing template. Profiled with immunoSEQ multiplex PCR; TCRdb holds only in-frame clones, not every one. The sample contains about 270,000 clones, none occurring once; more than 0.95% lies in the top ten. The CDR3 is 14 amino acids. The germline CDR1 and CDR2 sequences are NSHNY and SYGAGN. With V trimmed by 3 bases and J by 4 bases, 3 bases remained unmatched.

The clonotype was recovered from a C3H/HeJ mouse with alopecia areata. The mouse line has the MHC haplotype H2-k. Sequences were obtained from CD4+ T cells sorted from a lymph node. The V gene is TRBV13-1, the J gene TRBJ2-3, with 9 bases aligning to TRBD2. The part of the CDR3 DNA that was read is TGTGCCAGCAGTGCACTGGGGGGACCAGAA. This encodes CASSALGGPE. The whole CDR3 is CASSALGGPETLYF.